This TCR beta chain was sequenced for a study of T-cell reconstitution after alpha-beta-depleted transplantation in children. General observations from the study: T-cell counts and diversity at one year post-transplant came mainly from newly produced T cells.

This clonotype was recorded a few times. Its antigen is unknown. The CDR3 runs to 12 residues. Germline loops: CDR1 SEHNR, CDR2 FQNEAQ (reference sequence). The ends were cut back, 5 bases at V and 1 base at J, with 6 bases in the middle. Unique molecular identifiers were built into the TCRbeta library. Each CDR3 protein gets one entry after TCRdb re-called the PCR reads with MiXCR. The table includes 300,000 to 400,000 distinct CDR3 sequences, about 17% detected once. The sequence was collected from a male patient between 2 and 10 years old who had a stem cell transplant for acute lymphoblastic leukemia, so the T cells may come from the graft donor. Sample: PBMCs, mostly from graft donor cells, taken 360 days after TCRalphabeta/CD19-depleted stem cell transplant. The rearrangement links TRBV7-9 to TRBJ2-7; D gene ambiguous. The CDR3 spells CASSPISYEQYF. DNA for the CDR3: TGTGCCAGCAGCCCGATATCCTACGAGCAGTACTTC.